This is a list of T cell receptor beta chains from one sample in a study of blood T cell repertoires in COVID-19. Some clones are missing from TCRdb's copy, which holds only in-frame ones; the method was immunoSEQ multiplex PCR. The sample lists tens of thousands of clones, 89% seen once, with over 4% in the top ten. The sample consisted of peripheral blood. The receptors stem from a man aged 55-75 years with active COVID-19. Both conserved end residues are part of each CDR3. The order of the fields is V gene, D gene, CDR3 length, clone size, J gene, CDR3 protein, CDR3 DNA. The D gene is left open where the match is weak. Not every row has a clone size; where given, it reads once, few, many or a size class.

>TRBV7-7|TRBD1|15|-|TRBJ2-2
CASSPRTGGTGELFF
TGTGCCAGCAGCCCCCGGACAGGGGGGACCGGGGAGCTGTTTTTT
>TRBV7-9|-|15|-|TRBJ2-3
CASSYTVGQPDTQYF
TGTGCCAGCAGCTATACCGTGGGGCAACCAGATACGCAGTATTTT
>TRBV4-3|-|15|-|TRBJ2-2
CASSPGGLFTGELFF
TGCGCCAGCAGCCCGGGCGGGCTTTTCACCGGGGAGCTGTTTTTT
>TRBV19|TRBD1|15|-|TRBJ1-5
CASSIGAGGWQPQHF
TGTGCCAGTAGTATAGGGGCAGGGGGCTGGCAGCCCCAGCATTTT
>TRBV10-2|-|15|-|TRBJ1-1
CASTTGTPYDTEAFF
TGCGCCAGTACAACCGGGACACCGTATGACACTGAAGCTTTCTTT
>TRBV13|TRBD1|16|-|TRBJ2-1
CASSLVGGAVGNEQFF
TGTGCCAGCAGCTTGGTAGGGGGCGCAGTTGGCAATGAGCAGTTCTTC
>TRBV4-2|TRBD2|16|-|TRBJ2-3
CASSQEWREIADTQYF
TGTGCCAGCAGCCAAGAGTGGCGGGAGATTGCAGATACGCAGTATTTT
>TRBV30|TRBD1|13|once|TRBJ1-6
CAWGTGDNSPLHF
TGTGCCTGGGGGACAGGGGATAATTCACCCCTCCACTTT
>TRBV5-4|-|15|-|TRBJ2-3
CASSTPGGNTDTQYF
TGTGCCAGCAGCACCCCAGGGGGGAACACAGATACGCAGTATTTT
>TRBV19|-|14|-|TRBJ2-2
CASSRGRAAGELFF
TGTGCCAGTAGTAGGGGGCGAGCTGCCGGGGAGCTGTTTTTT
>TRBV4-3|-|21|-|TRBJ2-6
CASSQVRADSFPLSGANVLTF
TGCGCCAGCAGCCAAGTGAGAGCAGACAGCTTTCCTCTCTCTGGGGCCAACGTCCTGACTTTC
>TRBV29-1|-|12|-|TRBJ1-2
CSVDAEDYGYTF
TGCAGCGTTGATGCGGAAGACTATGGCTACACCTTC
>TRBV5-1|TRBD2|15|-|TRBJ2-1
CASSPGLADYNEQFF
TGCGCCAGCAGCCCTGGACTAGCGGACTACAATGAGCAGTTCTTC
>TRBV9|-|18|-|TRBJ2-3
CASSVDWTGLRGGDTQYF
TGTGCCAGCAGCGTAGATTGGACAGGCCTACGGGGGGGAGATACGCAGTATTTT
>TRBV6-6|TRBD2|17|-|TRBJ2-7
CASSQKRTSGKTHEQYF
TGTGCCAGCAGTCAGAAACGGACTAGCGGGAAGACCCACGAGCAGTACTTC
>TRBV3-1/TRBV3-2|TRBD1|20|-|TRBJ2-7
CASSQDVTPGATGGRYEQYF
TGTGCCAGCAGCCAAGACGTTACCCCTGGGGCAACAGGGGGTAGGTACGAGCAGTACTTC
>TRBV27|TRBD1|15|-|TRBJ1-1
CASSPQGARATEAFF
TGTGCCAGCAGTCCCCAGGGGGCTAGGGCCACTGAAGCTTTCTTT
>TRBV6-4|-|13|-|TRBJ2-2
CASSEQGTGELFF
TGTGCCAGCAGTGAACAGGGAACCGGGGAGCTGTTTTTT
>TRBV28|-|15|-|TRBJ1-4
CASSLRPPVAEKLFF
TGTGCCAGCAGTTTACGTCCCCCCGTGGCTGAAAAACTGTTTTTT
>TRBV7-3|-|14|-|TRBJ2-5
CASSLGPTGETQYF
TGTGCCAGCAGCTTGGGCCCCACCGGAGAGACCCAGTACTTC
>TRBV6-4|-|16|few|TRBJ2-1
CASGGRRDNSYNEQFF
TGTGCCAGCGGGGGTCGGCGGGATAACTCCTACAATGAGCAGTTCTTC
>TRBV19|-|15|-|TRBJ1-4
CASSIDPDSQEKLFF
TGTGCCAGTAGTATAGATCCCGACAGCCAAGAAAAACTGTTTTTT
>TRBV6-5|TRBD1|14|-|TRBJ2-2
CASSPGTGPGELFF
TGTGCCAGCAGTCCGGGGACAGGGCCCGGGGAGCTGTTTTTT
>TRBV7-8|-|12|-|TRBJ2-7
CASSNTGYEQYF
TGTGCCAGCAGTAATACAGGGTACGAGCAGTACTTC
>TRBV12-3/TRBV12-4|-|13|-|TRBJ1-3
CASSSRGGNTIYF
TGTGCCAGCAGTTCCCGGGGTGGAAACACCATATATTTT
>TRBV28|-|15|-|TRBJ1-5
CASRSMDTHNQPQHF
TGTGCCAGCAGGTCAATGGACACACATAATCAGCCCCAGCATTTT
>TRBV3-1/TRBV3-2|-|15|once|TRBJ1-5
CASSQDGGIGQPQHF
TGTGCCAGCAGCCAAGATGGAGGGATCGGTCAGCCCCAGCATTTT
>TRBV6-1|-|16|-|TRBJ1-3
CASSESGGYSGNTIYF
TGTGCCAGCAGTGAATCGGGGGGCTACTCTGGAAACACCATATATTTT
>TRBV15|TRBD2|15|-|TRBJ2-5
CATSSGGTSEETQYF
TGTGCCACCAGCAGCGGGGGGACTAGTGAAGAGACCCAGTACTTC
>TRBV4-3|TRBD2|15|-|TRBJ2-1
CASSRRTSGTDEQFF
TGCGCCAGCAGCCGCCGGACTAGCGGGACGGATGAGCAGTTCTTC
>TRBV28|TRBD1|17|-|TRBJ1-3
CASASPRGAGGRNTIYF
TGTGCCAGCGCCTCCCCGAGAGGGGCAGGGGGGAGAAACACCATATATTTT
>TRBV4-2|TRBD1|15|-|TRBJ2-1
CASSQGDRADNEQFF
TGTGCCAGCAGCCAAGGGGACAGGGCTGACAATGAGCAGTTCTTC
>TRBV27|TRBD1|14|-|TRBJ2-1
CASSSTGGWNEQFF
TGTGCCAGCAGTTCGACAGGGGGGTGGAATGAGCAGTTCTTC
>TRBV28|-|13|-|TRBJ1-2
CASSPDRYYGYTF
TGTGCCAGCAGCCCAGACAGGTACTATGGCTACACCTTC
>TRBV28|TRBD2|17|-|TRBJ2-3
CASSWASGRAGADTQYF
TGTGCCAGCAGTTGGGCTAGCGGGAGGGCCGGGGCAGATACGCAGTATTTT
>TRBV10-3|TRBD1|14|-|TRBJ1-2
CAISLQGARDGYTF
TGCGCCATCAGCCTTCAGGGGGCGCGGGATGGCTACACCTTC
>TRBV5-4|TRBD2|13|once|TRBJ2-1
CASSPGGTREQFF
TGTGCCAGCAGCCCGGGAGGCACCCGAGAGCAGTTCTTC
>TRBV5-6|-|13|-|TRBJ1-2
CASSLSAHYGYTF
TGTGCCAGCAGCTTGAGCGCTCACTATGGCTACACCTTC
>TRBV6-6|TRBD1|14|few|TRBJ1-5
CASSYVAGGQPQHF
TGTGCCAGCAGTTACGTCGCAGGGGGTCAGCCCCAGCATTTT
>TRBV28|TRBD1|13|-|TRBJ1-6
CASSRQGRSPLHF
TGTGCCAGCAGTCGACAGGGCCGTTCACCCCTCCACTTT
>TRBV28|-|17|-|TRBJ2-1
CASSRGATKPSYNEQFF
TGTGCCAGCAGCCGGGGGGCTACCAAGCCCTCCTACAATGAGCAGTTCTTC